The source of this T cell receptor beta chain is a study of blood T cell repertoires in COVID-19. Clones were read by immunoSEQ multiplex PCR, and TCRdb kept only the in-frame ones, dropping some. The sample records some 300,000 clones, about nine tenths being singletons. Trimming removed 4 bases from V and 2 bases from J, with 15 bases in between. CDR1 and CDR2 (germline): MNHEY, SVGAGI. The CDR3 length is 15 residues. The sequencing sample was made of PBMCs or T cells enriched from blood (not recorded which). This sequence joins TRBV6-5 and TRBJ2-7; maybe TRBD1 (5 bases). The sequence came from a woman in her 30s who had recovered from COVID-19. The CDR3 sequence is CASSLAGFGPYEQYF. In nucleotides, the CDR3 is TGTGCCAGCAGTTTAGCAGGGTTTGGGCCCTACGAGCAGTACTTC.